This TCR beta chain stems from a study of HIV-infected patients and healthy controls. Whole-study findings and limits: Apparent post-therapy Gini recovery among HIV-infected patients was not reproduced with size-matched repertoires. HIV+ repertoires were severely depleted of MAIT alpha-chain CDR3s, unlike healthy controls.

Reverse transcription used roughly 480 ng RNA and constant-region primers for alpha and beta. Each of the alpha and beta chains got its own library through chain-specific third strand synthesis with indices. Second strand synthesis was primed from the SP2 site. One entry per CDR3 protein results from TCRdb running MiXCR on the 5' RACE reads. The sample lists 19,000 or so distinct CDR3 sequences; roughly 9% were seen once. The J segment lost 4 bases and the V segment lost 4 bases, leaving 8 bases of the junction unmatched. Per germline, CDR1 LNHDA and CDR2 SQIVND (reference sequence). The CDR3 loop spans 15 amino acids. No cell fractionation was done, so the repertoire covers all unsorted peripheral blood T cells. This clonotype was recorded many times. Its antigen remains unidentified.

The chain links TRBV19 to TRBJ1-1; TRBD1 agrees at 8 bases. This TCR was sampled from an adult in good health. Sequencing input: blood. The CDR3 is CASSKAYRGTTEAFF. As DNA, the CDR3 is TGTGCCAGTAGTAAGGCGTACAGGGGGACCACTGAAGCTTTCTTT.